This T cell receptor beta chain was obtained from a study of blood T cell repertoires in COVID-19. Study details: Sources were T cells, B-cell-depleted T cells, or PBMCs; the material itself was cDNA or gDNA.

The CDR3 consists of 15 residues. Germline loops: CDR1 SGHDT, CDR2 YYEEEE. Losses at the gene ends were 3 bases for V and 0 bases for J; bases not matched to a gene: 5. This clone was found once. Participants were aged about 18 to 100 years, lived in around 22 US areas, and enrolled virtually. Generated by immunoSEQ multiplex PCR, the TCRdb table keeps only in-frame clones and is missing some. The sample includes 490,000 or so clones, about nine tenths of them seen just once. J is TRBJ1-2 and V is TRBV5-6; TRBD1 aligns across 7 bases. This receptor was identified in an older woman who had recovered from COVID-19. The specimen sequenced was PBMCs or T cells enriched from blood (not recorded which). CDR3 nucleotides: TGTGCCAGCAGCTCCACAGGGGTTACTAACTATGGCTACACCTTC. Its translation: CASSSTGVTNYGYTF.